This T cell receptor (beta chain) appears in the sequencing data of a study of blood T cells in healthy people across ages. On the study more broadly: There was about one barcoded beta molecule captured by template switching per two T cells.

Then a second PCR, running roughly 7 to 12 cycles, was carried out with a sample-barcoded 5' primer and a J-beta primer mix. With 12 random nucleotides, a template-switch adaptor tagged each individual cDNA molecule. TCRdb used MiXCR to reprocess the 5' RACE reads, holding one entry per CDR3 protein. This sample yields hundreds of thousands of distinct CDR3 sequences, of which 35% to 40% are seen a single time; over 10% belongs to the top ten. CDR1 SGHDT and CDR2 YYEEEE come from the germline V gene. V trimming: 3 bases; J trimming: 3 bases; junction bases outside the gene matches: 7. The CDR3 loop spans 17 amino acids.

The rearrangement links TRBV5-6 to TRBJ2-3, with 13 bases fitting TRBD2. The origin of this receptor is a man aged 18 to 29 in good health. Specimen: blood. The CDR3 DNA follows: TGTGCCAGCAGCTCGTTACTAGCGGGGGGGGAAACAGATACGCAGTATTTT. Translation: CASSSLLAGGETDTQYF.